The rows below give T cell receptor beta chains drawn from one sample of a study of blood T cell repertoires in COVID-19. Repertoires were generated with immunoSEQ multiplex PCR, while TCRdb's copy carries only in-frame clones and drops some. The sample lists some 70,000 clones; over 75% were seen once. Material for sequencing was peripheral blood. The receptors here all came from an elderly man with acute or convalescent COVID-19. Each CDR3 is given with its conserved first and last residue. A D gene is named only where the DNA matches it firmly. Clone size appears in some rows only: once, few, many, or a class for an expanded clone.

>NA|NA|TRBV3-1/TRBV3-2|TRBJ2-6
TGTGCCAGCAGACTCAATACAGGGTGGGGCAACGTCCTGACTTTC
CASRLNTGWGNVLTF
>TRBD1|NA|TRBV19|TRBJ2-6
TGTGCCAGTAGTATTCAGGGGGCCAGTTCTGGGGCCAACGTCCTGACTTTC
CASSIQGASSGANVLTF
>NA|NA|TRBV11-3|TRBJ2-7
TGTGCCAGCGGCCTAGGCGGGCGAACGGGGAAGAGGGAGCAGTACTTC
CASGLGGRTGKREQYF
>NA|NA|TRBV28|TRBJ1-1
TGTGCCAGCAGCCTTGGCGGGGGGCCGAACACTGAAGCTTTCTTT
CASSLGGGPNTEAFF
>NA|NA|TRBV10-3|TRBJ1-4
TGTGCCATCAGTGAGGGACTTGGTGAAAAACTGTTTTTT
CAISEGLGEKLFF
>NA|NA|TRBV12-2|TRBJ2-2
TGTGCAAGTCGCTCTAACCGGACAGCGAGAAACACCGGGGAGCTGTTTTTT
CASRSNRTARNTGELFF
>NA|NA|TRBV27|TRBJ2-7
TGTGCCAGCAGATTTACCCGATCTAGAGGGCGCTACGAGCAGTACTTC
CASRFTRSRGRYEQYF
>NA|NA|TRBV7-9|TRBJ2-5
TGTGCCAGCAGCTCGCGGGCAGGAGAGACCCAGTACTTC
CASSSRAGETQYF
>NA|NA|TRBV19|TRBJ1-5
TGTGCCAGTAGTAGGGGACTCACCAATCAGCCCCAGCATTTT
CASSRGLTNQPQHF
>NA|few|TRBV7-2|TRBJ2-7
TGTGCCAGCAGCTTATCTCAGGTGTCCTACGAGCAGTACTTC
CASSLSQVSYEQYF
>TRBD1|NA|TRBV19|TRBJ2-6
TGTGCCAGCACAGGGGGGTCTGGGGCCAACGTCCTGACTTTC
CASTGGSGANVLTF
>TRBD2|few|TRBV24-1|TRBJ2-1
TGTGCCACCAGTGATCCTGTAGCGGGAGGTGCTTACAATGAGCAGTTCTTC
CATSDPVAGGAYNEQFF
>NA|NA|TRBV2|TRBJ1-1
TGTGCCAGCAGTGTGGGGGGAACGAACACTGAAGCTTTCTTT
CASSVGGTNTEAFF
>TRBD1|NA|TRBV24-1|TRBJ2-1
TGTGCCACCAGACATGACAGGGATCAGTTCTTC
CATRHDRDQFF
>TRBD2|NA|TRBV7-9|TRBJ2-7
TGTGCCAGCAGCTCACTAGCGGGAGGTACCTACGAGCAGTACTTC
CASSSLAGGTYEQYF
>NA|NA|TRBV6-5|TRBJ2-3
TGTGCCAGCAGCCCGACTCAGAATACGCAGTATTTT
CASSPTQNTQYF
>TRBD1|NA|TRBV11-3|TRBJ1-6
TGTGCCAGCAGGGGGGGACAGGGAAATTCACCCCTCCACTTT
CASRGGQGNSPLHF
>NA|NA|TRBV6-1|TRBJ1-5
TGTGCCAGCAGTGACAGGGAATATAGCAATCAGCCCCAGCATTTT
CASSDREYSNQPQHF
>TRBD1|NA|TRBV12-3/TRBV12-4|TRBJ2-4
TGTGCCAGCAGTAACAGGGGCATTCAGTACTTC
CASSNRGIQYF
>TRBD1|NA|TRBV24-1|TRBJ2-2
TGTGCCACCAGTGACCGACCGGGGACAGGGGGCGTCCCACCCGGGGAGCTGTTTTTT
CATSDRPGTGGVPPGELFF
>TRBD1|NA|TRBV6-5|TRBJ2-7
TGTGCCAGCAGGGGGGCCCCGGGACAGGCATACGAGCAGTACTTC
CASRGAPGQAYEQYF
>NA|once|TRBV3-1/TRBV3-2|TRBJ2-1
TGTGCCAGCAGCCCGAGTGCGGGACCTTACAATGAGCAGTTCTTC
CASSPSAGPYNEQFF
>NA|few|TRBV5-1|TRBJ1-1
TGCGCCAGCAGCTCCGGTGGGGCGAACACTGAAGCTTTCTTT
CASSSGGANTEAFF
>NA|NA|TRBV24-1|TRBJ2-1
TGTGCCACCTCCCATATTGGTAGCGGTAGCAATGAGCAGTTCTTC
CATSHIGSGSNEQFF
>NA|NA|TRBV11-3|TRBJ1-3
TGTGCCAGCAGCTTAGCGGGAGGGCTCTCTGGAAACACCATATATTTT
CASSLAGGLSGNTIYF